This TCR beta chain was profiled in a study of blood T cell repertoires in COVID-19. This CDR3 comprises 18 residues. Unmatched junction bases numbered 10, after V lost 2 bases and J lost 0 bases. The method was immunoSEQ multiplex PCR; TCRdb's version includes in-frame clones alone and lacks a portion of them. Here the sample spans around 190,000 clones, 80% being singletons. This TCR was recovered from a man aged 60 to 69 with acute or convalescent COVID-19. The sequencing sample was made of peripheral blood. This chain uses TRBV23-1 with TRBJ1-5; TRBD1 aligns across 7 bases. TRBV23-1 is filed as an ORF, its function uncertain. The CDR3: CASSQLTGLGGSNQPQHF. The CDR3 DNA sequence: TGCGCCAGCAGTCAACTGACAGGGCTGGGAGGTAGCAATCAGCCCCAGCATTTT.